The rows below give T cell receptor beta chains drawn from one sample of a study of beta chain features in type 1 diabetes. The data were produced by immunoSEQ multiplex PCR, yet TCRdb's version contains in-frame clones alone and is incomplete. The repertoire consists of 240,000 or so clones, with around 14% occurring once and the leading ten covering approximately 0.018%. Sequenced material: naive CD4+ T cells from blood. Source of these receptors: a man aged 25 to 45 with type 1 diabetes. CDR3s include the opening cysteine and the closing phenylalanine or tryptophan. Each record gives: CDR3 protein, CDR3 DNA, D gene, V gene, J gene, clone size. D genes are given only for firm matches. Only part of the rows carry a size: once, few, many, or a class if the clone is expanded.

CDR3 protein: CAISTGTSRDTQYF; CDR3 DNA: TGTGCCATCAGTACCGGGACTAGCAGAGATACGCAGTATTTT; D gene: TRBD2; V gene: TRBV10-3; J gene: TRBJ2-3; clone size: few
CDR3 protein: CASSLFRAADQETQYF; CDR3 DNA: TGCGCCAGCAGCTTGTTTCGAGCGGCGGACCAAGAGACCCAGTACTTC; D gene: NA; V gene: TRBV5-1; J gene: TRBJ2-5; clone size: NA
CDR3 protein: CAMGAGGSTDTQYF; CDR3 DNA: TGTGCCATGGGAGCGGGAGGGAGCACAGATACGCAGTATTTT; D gene: TRBD2; V gene: TRBV10-3; J gene: TRBJ2-3; clone size: few
CDR3 protein: CASSLGDSYGYTF; CDR3 DNA: TGCGCCAGCAGCTTGGGGGACAGCTATGGCTACACCTTC; D gene: TRBD1; V gene: TRBV5-1; J gene: TRBJ1-2; clone size: few
CDR3 protein: CASSYSGIGNQPQHF; CDR3 DNA: TGTGCCAGCAGTTACTCCGGGATAGGCAATCAGCCCCAGCATTTT; D gene: NA; V gene: TRBV6-5; J gene: TRBJ1-5; clone size: NA
CDR3 protein: CASSPGLRGRDYGYTF; CDR3 DNA: TGTGCCAGCAGCCCCGGGCTCAGGGGGCGCGACTATGGCTACACCTTC; D gene: TRBD1; V gene: TRBV7-9; J gene: TRBJ1-2; clone size: few
CDR3 protein: CASSSAGREGSPQHF; CDR3 DNA: TGTGCCAGCAGCTCCGCGGGCAGGGAGGGATCACCCCAGCATTTT; D gene: NA; V gene: TRBV7-9; J gene: TRBJ1-5; clone size: few
CDR3 protein: CASSEQGEETQYF; CDR3 DNA: TGTGCCAGCAGTGAACAGGGCGAAGAGACCCAGTACTTC; D gene: NA; V gene: TRBV2; J gene: TRBJ2-5; clone size: NA
CDR3 protein: CASLGGGVGDGYTF; CDR3 DNA: TGTGCCAGCTTGGGAGGGGGGGTAGGGGATGGCTACACCTTC; D gene: NA; V gene: TRBV6-1; J gene: TRBJ1-2; clone size: NA
CDR3 protein: CASSEVSGRAETQYF; CDR3 DNA: TGTGCCAGCAGTGAAGTGTCGGGGAGGGCAGAGACCCAGTACTTC; D gene: TRBD2; V gene: TRBV6-1; J gene: TRBJ2-5; clone size: few
CDR3 protein: CASSGPDRAFFEAFF; CDR3 DNA: TGTGCCAGCAGTGGTCCCGACAGGGCCTTCTTCGAAGCTTTCTTT; D gene: TRBD1; V gene: TRBV6-1; J gene: TRBJ1-1; clone size: NA
CDR3 protein: CASSSDRGWLGYTF; CDR3 DNA: TGTGCCAGCAGTTCAGACAGGGGTTGGCTAGGCTACACCTTC; D gene: TRBD1; V gene: TRBV28; J gene: TRBJ1-2; clone size: NA
CDR3 protein: CAISESSAKETQYF; CDR3 DNA: TGTGCCATCAGTGAGTCGAGCGCAAAAGAGACCCAGTACTTC; D gene: NA; V gene: TRBV10-3; J gene: TRBJ2-5; clone size: few
CDR3 protein: CASSPLAGSTDTQYF; CDR3 DNA: TGTGCCAGCAGCCCCTTAGCGGGGAGCACAGATACGCAGTATTTT; D gene: TRBD2; V gene: TRBV5-6; J gene: TRBJ2-3; clone size: NA
CDR3 protein: CAVGQGADQPQHF; CDR3 DNA: TGTGCCGTAGGACAGGGGGCTGATCAGCCCCAGCATTTT; D gene: TRBD1; V gene: TRBV7-9; J gene: TRBJ1-5; clone size: NA
CDR3 protein: CAGLLGGSNEQFF; CDR3 DNA: TGTGCCGGGCTGCTTGGGGGCAGCAATGAGCAGTTCTTC; D gene: NA; V gene: TRBV30; J gene: TRBJ2-1; clone size: NA
CDR3 protein: CASSVDRGSAFF; CDR3 DNA: TGTGCCAGCAGCGTCGACAGGGGATCAGCTTTCTTT; D gene: TRBD1; V gene: TRBV7-9; J gene: TRBJ1-1; clone size: few
CDR3 protein: CASSAFGGAADYGYTF; CDR3 DNA: TGTGCCAGCAGCGCCTTTGGCGGGGCGGCGGACTATGGCTACACCTTC; D gene: NA; V gene: TRBV5-4; J gene: TRBJ1-2; clone size: few
CDR3 protein: CASSPYSNQPQHF; CDR3 DNA: TGTGCCAGCAGTCCTTATAGCAATCAGCCCCAGCATTTT; D gene: NA; V gene: TRBV2; J gene: TRBJ1-5; clone size: NA
CDR3 protein: CASSIREDRGLFF; CDR3 DNA: TGTGCCAGTAGTATAAGAGAGGACAGGGGGCTGTTTTTT; D gene: TRBD1; V gene: TRBV19; J gene: TRBJ2-2; clone size: few
CDR3 protein: CASSEYREKLFF; CDR3 DNA: TGTGCCAGCAGTGAATATCGGGAAAAACTGTTTTTT; D gene: NA; V gene: TRBV25-1; J gene: TRBJ1-4; clone size: NA
CDR3 protein: CASSTPGLGETQYF; CDR3 DNA: TGTGCCAGCAGCACACCGGGACTAGGAGAGACCCAGTACTTC; D gene: TRBD2; V gene: TRBV7-2; J gene: TRBJ2-5; clone size: few
CDR3 protein: CASSQGTQELYEQYF; CDR3 DNA: TGCGCCAGCAGCCAAGGGACACAGGAACTCTACGAGCAGTACTTC; D gene: NA; V gene: TRBV4-1; J gene: TRBJ2-7; clone size: NA
CDR3 protein: CASSGRETDTQYF; CDR3 DNA: TGTGCTAGCTCGGGGAGGGAAACAGATACGCAGTATTTT; D gene: TRBD2; V gene: TRBV12-5; J gene: TRBJ2-3; clone size: few
CDR3 protein: CAWSQGNYGYTF; CDR3 DNA: TGTGCCTGGAGTCAGGGGAACTATGGCTACACCTTC; D gene: NA; V gene: TRBV30; J gene: TRBJ1-2; clone size: many
CDR3 protein: CASSYSGGGYYNEQFF; CDR3 DNA: TGTGCCAGCAGTTACTCGGGTGGAGGGTACTACAATGAGCAGTTCTTC; D gene: NA; V gene: TRBV6-5; J gene: TRBJ2-1; clone size: NA
CDR3 protein: CASSLEPGGPYEQYF; CDR3 DNA: TGTGCCAGCAGCTTGGAACCAGGGGGACCCTACGAGCAGTACTTC; D gene: TRBD1; V gene: TRBV5-6; J gene: TRBJ2-7; clone size: few
CDR3 protein: CASSHRLAGNQETQYF; CDR3 DNA: TGCGCCAGCAGCCATAGACTAGCGGGGAACCAAGAGACCCAGTACTTC; D gene: TRBD2; V gene: TRBV5-1; J gene: TRBJ2-5; clone size: NA
CDR3 protein: CASSPLAGIPEQYF; CDR3 DNA: TGTGCCAGCAGCCCGCTAGCGGGAATTCCCGAGCAGTACTTC; D gene: TRBD2; V gene: TRBV11-2; J gene: TRBJ2-7; clone size: NA
CDR3 protein: CASSRIGQRQETQYF; CDR3 DNA: TGTGCCAGCAGTCGAATCGGACAGCGCCAAGAGACCCAGTACTTC; D gene: NA; V gene: TRBV2; J gene: TRBJ2-5; clone size: few
CDR3 protein: CASRGLGGEKLFF; CDR3 DNA: TGTGCCAGCAGAGGCTTGGGAGGTGAAAAACTGTTTTTT; D gene: NA; V gene: TRBV25-1; J gene: TRBJ1-4; clone size: few
CDR3 protein: CASTVTGGVGGYTF; CDR3 DNA: TGTGCCAGCACCGTGACAGGGGGCGTGGGTGGCTACACCTTC; D gene: TRBD1; V gene: TRBV2; J gene: TRBJ1-2; clone size: NA
CDR3 protein: CASAGEGGQPQHF; CDR3 DNA: TGTGCCAGCGCTGGAGAGGGTGGGCAGCCCCAGCATTTT; D gene: NA; V gene: TRBV7-2; J gene: TRBJ1-5; clone size: few
CDR3 protein: CASSSLMREQYF; CDR3 DNA: TGTGCCAGCAGCTCCCTGATGCGGGAGCAGTACTTC; D gene: NA; V gene: TRBV5-8; J gene: TRBJ2-7; clone size: NA
CDR3 protein: CASSQDPSGRTGETQYF; CDR3 DNA: TGTGCCAGCAGCCAAGATCCTAGCGGGAGGACCGGGGAGACCCAGTACTTC; D gene: TRBD2; V gene: TRBV4-2; J gene: TRBJ2-5; clone size: NA
CDR3 protein: CASSSGTRSSTDTQYF; CDR3 DNA: TGTGCCAGCAGTTCCGGGACTCGGTCTAGCACAGATACGCAGTATTTT; D gene: NA; V gene: TRBV28; J gene: TRBJ2-3; clone size: NA
CDR3 protein: CASSDRRREQYF; CDR3 DNA: TGTGCCAGCAGTGACCGTCGGAGAGAGCAGTACTTC; D gene: NA; V gene: TRBV6-5; J gene: TRBJ2-7; clone size: NA
CDR3 protein: CASSPSTSGSSYEQYF; CDR3 DNA: TGCGCCAGCAGCCCTTCTACTAGCGGGAGTTCGTACGAGCAGTACTTC; D gene: TRBD2; V gene: TRBV5-1; J gene: TRBJ2-7; clone size: NA
CDR3 protein: CASSYSADQPQHF; CDR3 DNA: TGTGCCAGCAGTTACTCGGCCGATCAGCCCCAGCATTTT; D gene: NA; V gene: TRBV6-5; J gene: TRBJ1-5; clone size: NA
CDR3 protein: CASSESGQGVLGYTF; CDR3 DNA: TGTGCCAGCAGTGAATCGGGACAGGGAGTGCTCGGCTACACCTTC; D gene: TRBD1; V gene: TRBV25-1; J gene: TRBJ1-2; clone size: NA
CDR3 protein: CATTLRDRTNEKLFF; CDR3 DNA: TGTGCCACCACCCTCCGGGACAGGACGAATGAAAAACTGTTTTTT; D gene: TRBD1; V gene: TRBV19; J gene: TRBJ1-4; clone size: few
CDR3 protein: CASSQAPRYEQYF; CDR3 DNA: TGCGCCAGCAGCCAAGCCCCCCGCTACGAGCAGTACTTC; D gene: NA; V gene: TRBV4-1; J gene: TRBJ2-7; clone size: NA
CDR3 protein: CASSGQGGNQPQHF; CDR3 DNA: TGTGCCAGCAGTGGACAGGGTGGCAATCAGCCCCAGCATTTT; D gene: TRBD1; V gene: TRBV2; J gene: TRBJ1-5; clone size: few
CDR3 protein: CASSLGVSGGTGEQFF; CDR3 DNA: TGCGCCAGCAGCTTGGGTGTTAGCGGGGGGACCGGGGAGCAGTTCTTC; D gene: TRBD2; V gene: TRBV5-1; J gene: TRBJ2-1; clone size: NA
CDR3 protein: CASSERREKLFF; CDR3 DNA: TGTGCCAGCAGTGAGAGGAGGGAAAAACTGTTTTTT; D gene: NA; V gene: TRBV2; J gene: TRBJ1-4; clone size: NA
CDR3 protein: CAITAGTDTQYF; CDR3 DNA: TGTGCCATCACGGCGGGTACAGATACGCAGTATTTT; D gene: NA; V gene: TRBV10-3; J gene: TRBJ2-3; clone size: few
CDR3 protein: CASRLAGGADTQYF; CDR3 DNA: TGCGCCAGCAGACTAGCGGGGGGCGCAGATACGCAGTATTTT; D gene: TRBD2; V gene: TRBV5-1; J gene: TRBJ2-3; clone size: NA
CDR3 protein: CASSPGQGTGETQYF; CDR3 DNA: TGCGCCAGCAGTCCAGGACAGGGGACCGGGGAGACCCAGTACTTC; D gene: TRBD1; V gene: TRBV5-1; J gene: TRBJ2-5; clone size: NA
CDR3 protein: CASSLRGRPQETQYF; CDR3 DNA: TGTGCCAGCAGTCTCAGGGGCCGGCCCCAAGAGACCCAGTACTTC; D gene: NA; V gene: TRBV7-2; J gene: TRBJ2-5; clone size: NA
CDR3 protein: CASSLGQGRYGYTF; CDR3 DNA: TGTGCCAGCAGCCTAGGACAGGGGAGGTATGGCTACACCTTC; D gene: TRBD1; V gene: TRBV7-9; J gene: TRBJ1-2; clone size: NA
CDR3 protein: CASSSVNRGQETQYF; CDR3 DNA: TGTGCCAGCAGCTCTGTTAACAGGGGTCAGGAGACCCAGTACTTC; D gene: TRBD1; V gene: TRBV7-9; J gene: TRBJ2-5; clone size: few
CDR3 protein: CASSSGQTDNEKLFF; CDR3 DNA: TGTGCCAGCAGCAGTGGACAGACTGATAATGAAAAACTGTTTTTT; D gene: NA; V gene: TRBV7-2; J gene: TRBJ1-4; clone size: few
CDR3 protein: CASSKPGTALNYGYTF; CDR3 DNA: TGTGCCAGCAGTAAACCAGGGACAGCTTTAAACTATGGCTACACCTTC; D gene: TRBD1; V gene: TRBV2; J gene: TRBJ1-2; clone size: NA
CDR3 protein: CSARDLAAQYF; CDR3 DNA: TGCAGTGCTAGAGACTTAGCGGCGCAGTATTTT; D gene: NA; V gene: TRBV20-1; J gene: TRBJ2-3; clone size: few
CDR3 protein: CASSYSARESYNEQFF; CDR3 DNA: TGTGCCAGCAGTTACTCGGCCAGGGAATCCTACAATGAGCAGTTCTTC; D gene: NA; V gene: TRBV6-5; J gene: TRBJ2-1; clone size: NA
CDR3 protein: CASRTILYNEQFF; CDR3 DNA: TGTGCCAGCAGAACTATTCTATACAATGAGCAGTTCTTC; D gene: NA; V gene: TRBV11-2; J gene: TRBJ2-1; clone size: few
CDR3 protein: CAWSVGQSNYGYTF; CDR3 DNA: TGTGCCTGGAGTGTGGGCCAGAGTAACTATGGCTACACCTTC; D gene: NA; V gene: TRBV30; J gene: TRBJ1-2; clone size: NA
CDR3 protein: CASRAGSGTEAFF; CDR3 DNA: TGTGCCAGCAGAGCAGGGTCGGGCACTGAAGCTTTCTTT; D gene: NA; V gene: TRBV27; J gene: TRBJ1-1; clone size: few